This entry features one T cell receptor beta chain sequence. Its antigen is unknown. Base qualities are not provided; no much larger clone lies one nucleotide away. The sample holds other DNA sequences that translate to the same CDR3. Whole blood was collected in K2EDTA tubes by collaborating institutions according to the institutions' own protocols. For TCRbeta analysis, collaborators shipped samples as frozen whole blood, isolated PBMCs, or DNA extracted from either of those sample types. The sample comes from a study of blood T cell repertoires in COVID-19 (dated by TCRdb to between 2020 and 2021). About the study as a whole: The collaborator samples originated in the United States, Italy and Spain and spanned the acute and convalescent phases of COVID-19. The material from the prospective study consisted of cDNA or gDNA derived from T cells, B-cell-depleted T cells, or PBMCs. Deeply sampled blood TCRbeta repertoires from subjects exposed to, actively infected with, or recovered from COVID-19 were included in the dataset. Samples were obtained from the ongoing ImmuneRACE study (first 160 participants) and from about 1,300 subjects provided by 6 global collaborators. The repertoires were released in a freely available public database meant as a resource for research on the immune response to SARS-CoV-2. Sample metadata almost always included a de-identified subject ID, COVID-19 status, age in years and sex. Where available, HLA class I and class II types were obtained from metadata supplied by the sample provider rather than from assay-based typing.

General findings and caveats noted by the study authors: Clinical and demographic metadata were provided uncurated, with the amount varying by source and participant.

Taken from the germline V gene, the CDR1 and CDR2 loops are SGDLS and YYNGEE. Including the terminal cysteine and phenylalanine, the CDR3 comprises 14 residues. Only the CDR3 portion is preserved as DNA: 42 bases, with reading frame beginning at the first base. V gives up 0 bases and J gives up 4 bases, and the segment between their germline ends measures 8 bases. TCRbeta CDR3 regions were amplified from genomic DNA by means of the immunoSEQ Assay, a bias-controlled multiplex PCR. In the source study's methods: The number of nucleated cells in each sample was estimated from the amplification of reference gene primers within the assay. To quantify the absolute abundance of each unique TCRbeta CDR3 rearrangement, sequence reads were collapsed and filtered. For each sample, productive Simpson clonality was calculated as the square root of Simpson's diversity index over productive rearrangements. The clones in this table, taken by TCRdb from immuneACCESS, are in-frame only. Not every clone is retained; where verified, under half of the shortfall comes from an unresolved V gene, and the cause of the rest is unknown. V and J calls and clone size come straight from that table; D and trimming were deduced from the DNA. For this sample the table gives 150,000 or so clones, of which 90% were detected only once. In total, the top ten clones hold 15% to 20% of the sample.

The sequence was collected from a man aged 60 to 69 with active or convalescent COVID-19. The chain links TRBV9 with TRBJ1-5; D gene: possibly TRBD1, on 5 matching bases. Sequencing was done on a sample of peripheral blood. The nucleotide sequence reads as follows: TGTGCCAGCAGCGTAGGACAGTCAAATCAGCCCCAGCATTTT. This sequence encodes CASSVGQSNQPQHF. Supplemented by the reference TRBV9 and TRBJ1-5 proteins around the CDR3, the complete variable domain is DSGVTQTPKHLITATGQRVTLRCSPRSGDLSVYWYQQSLDQGLQFLIQYYNGEERAKGNILERFSAQQFPDLHSELNLSSLELGDSALYFCASSVGQSNQPQHFGDGTRLSIL.